This is a list of T cell receptor beta chains from one sample in a study of T cell changes during pregnancy in multiple sclerosis. Repertoires were generated with immunoSEQ multiplex PCR, while TCRdb's copy carries only in-frame clones and drops some. The sample includes some 30,000 clones, nearly 90% of them seen just once. The material was CD8+ T cells from peripheral blood mononuclear cells, obtained in the third trimester of pregnancy. These receptors originate from a female donor with multiple sclerosis, enrolled in a pregnancy study. Both conserved end residues are trimmed from each CDR3. Expanded clones get a size class; other rows say once, few or many, or leave the size out.

J gene,clone size,V gene,CDR3 protein
TRBJ1-2,NA,TRBV21-1,ASSRGGEKDGYT
TRBJ2-1,NA,TRBV30,AWSVSSGSNNEQF
TRBJ1-4,NA,TRBV7-9,ASSPTQGVEKLF
TRBJ2-7,NA,TRBV7-9,ASSSPGGTNEQY
TRBJ1-2,NA,TRBV11-2,ASSYDDRGRGVLHGYT
TRBJ2-2,NA,TRBV7-9,ASSLRAGELF
TRBJ2-7,NA,TRBV9,ASSPSLGYEQY
TRBJ1-1,few,TRBV9,AIPSDTEAF
TRBJ1-2,NA,TRBV30,AWSMTGVSGYT
TRBJ2-5,NA,TRBV6-5,ASSYSGQGPFLTQY
TRBJ1-2,NA,TRBV13,ASSSGTAGYGYT
TRBJ1-1,NA,TRBV5-1,ASSLAGDRETEAF
TRBJ1-2,NA,TRBV11-1,ASGDRLDGYT
TRBJ2-7,NA,TRBV2,ASRRGPAYEQY
TRBJ1-1,medium-sized,TRBV7-3,ASSRSVYTEAF
TRBJ2-5,NA,TRBV6-5,ASSPGYSAQY
TRBJ1-2,NA,TRBV7-6,ASSLTGQTNLNYGYT
TRBJ1-2,NA,TRBV5-1,ASSLVGTAYGYT
TRBJ1-2,NA,TRBV29-1,SVEIRGTGGFGYT
TRBJ2-1,NA,TRBV2,ASSLGRSYNEQF
TRBJ2-7,once,TRBV2,ASSERESYEQY
TRBJ2-1,NA,TRBV7-2,ASSPGATTPQYNEQF
TRBJ2-7,NA,TRBV6-5,ASRDKSSYEQY
TRBJ1-5,NA,TRBV4-1,ASSLWVASQPQH
TRBJ2-2,NA,TRBV4-1,ASSQSGELF
TRBJ2-6,NA,TRBV10-3,AIMPGQTFSGANVLT
TRBJ1-2,once,TRBV7-9,ASSPTGNYGYT
TRBJ2-2,NA,TRBV13,ASSRSRGQADTGELF
TRBJ2-5,NA,TRBV9,ASSVGEGDGRTQY
TRBJ2-3,NA,TRBV28,ASRMAGTSVEGTDTQY
TRBJ2-1,NA,TRBV7-9,ASSSGLALYNEQF
TRBJ2-7,once,TRBV28,ASSLFGGFIGEASYEQY
TRBJ2-1,NA,TRBV7-3,ASSLTSADNEQF
TRBJ1-5,NA,TRBV28,ASSLPNQPQH
TRBJ2-7,NA,TRBV27,ASSLSDSGYEQY
TRBJ2-1,NA,TRBV29-1,SVEDIASSYNEQF
TRBJ2-7,NA,TRBV7-9,ASSSQSGRGEQY
TRBJ2-7,NA,TRBV9,ASSGAGVADRGEQY
TRBJ2-7,NA,TRBV6-5,ASSYLPQGAFWEQY
TRBJ2-2,NA,TRBV29-1,SVPGTGNTGELF
TRBJ2-7,NA,TRBV7-9,ASSQGFNEQY
TRBJ1-1,NA,TRBV6-5,ASSYSLSGNTEAF
TRBJ2-3,NA,TRBV28,ASSSPGTGRPFTDTQY